A single sample gave rise to the 17 T cell receptor beta chains below, sequenced in a study of identical twins (dated by TCRdb to between 2015 and 2016). Library creation used 5' RACE. The reads were generated on an Illumina HiSeq 2000. TCRdb reprocessing: public reads trimmed at Q25 with fastp, clones called with MiXCR, in-frame beta chains kept. Identical CDR3 proteins give one entry, which carries the most common genes and DNA. Across this sample there are more than 1.5 million distinct CDR3 sequences, with 32% seen only once. The top ten hold around 0.25% of the sample. Sequenced input: cord blood. All receptors come from a newborn girl in good health.

The rearrangement uses TRBV28 and TRBJ2-3; 7 bases line up with TRBD1. From germline, CDR1 is MDHEN and CDR2 SYDVKM. The CDR3 has 16 amino acids. V trimming: 1 base; J trimming: 5 bases; junction bases outside the gene matches: 9. CDR3 sequence (DNA): TGTGCCAGCAGTTTATCGGACAGGTATCGAGAAGATACGCAGTATTTT. Translation: CASSLSDRYREDTQYF.

V usage is TRBV27 and J usage is TRBJ2-3; D possibly corresponds to TRBD2 (6 bases). V lost 3 bases and J lost 0, with 16 bases in between. The V gene's germline CDR1 is MNHEY and CDR2 SMNVEV (reference sequence). This CDR3 spans 17 amino acids. The CDR3 nucleotides read TGTGCCAGCAGTTTTTACGGGGGAGCCTCTAGCACAGATACGCAGTATTTT. Encoded protein: CASSFYGGASSTDTQYF.

The genes are TRBV21-1 and TRBJ2-2; the table names TRBD1, a call not compared with the DNA. TRBV21-1 is deemed a pseudogene. This CDR3 has 17 amino acids. CDR3 loop: CASSKALCPVSTGELFF. The DNA of the CDR3 is TGTGCCAGCAGCAAAGCGCTTTGCCCTGTTTCTACCGGGGAGCTGTTTTTT.

This clonotype was picked up a small number of times. This chain uses TRBV2 with TRBJ2-5; 12 nucleotides agree with TRBD2. This CDR3 spans 15 amino acids. Germline lookup yields CDR1 SNHLY and CDR2 FYNNEI. V shed 4 bases and J 3 bases; nucleotides not matched to a gene: 3. The CDR3 loop reads CASSGGLAGKETQYF. CDR3 bases: TGTGCCAGCAGTGGAGGACTAGCGGGAAAAGAGACCCAGTACTTC.

V and J are TRBV20-1 and TRBJ2-1; TRBD2 matches 11 bases. The CDR3 has 14 residues. CDR1 and CDR2 from the germline V gene are DFQATT and SNEGSKA (reference sequence). Trimming at V came to 5 bases and at J to 8 bases, leaving 8 bases not matched to a gene. The CDR3 region has the DNA TGCAGTGCTGAGATAGCGGGAGGGCCTGATGAGCAGTTCTTC. Protein product: CSAEIAGGPDEQFF.

This clonotype was detected only a few times. The chain recombines TRBV20-1 with TRBJ2-7, with TRBD2 matching 8 bases. The germline V gene has CDR1 DFQATT and CDR2 SNEGSKA (reference sequence). After removal of 0 bases from V and 7 bases from J, the junction contained 11 bases not matched to a gene. The CDR3 is 15 amino acids. CDR3 sequence reads: CSARDFQRERGEQYF. CDR3 in DNA: TGCAGTGCTAGAGATTTCCAGCGGGAGAGGGGTGAGCAGTACTTC.

This clonotype was recorded many times. J is TRBJ2-7 and V is TRBV10-3; D is perhaps TRBD1 (6 bases). Trimming cost V 3 bases and J 4 bases, with 16 bases left between them. The CDR3 totals 15 residues. Looked up from germline, CDR1 is ENHRY and CDR2 is SYGVKD. CDR3 region: CAISEVVQGEYEQYF. The CDR3 DNA follows: TGTGCCATCAGTGAAGTAGTACAGGGAGAATACGAGCAGTACTTC.

The chain has TRBV20-1 and TRBJ1-6; the match to TRBD1 covers 9 bases. V trimming: 5 bases; J trimming: 2 bases; junction bases outside the gene matches: 13. This CDR3 has 18 amino acids. The germline gives CDR1 DFQATT, CDR2 SNEGSKA (reference sequence). In DNA, the CDR3 is TGCAGTGCTTACAAACAGGGGGCCATCTATGCCTATAATTCACCCCTCCACTTT. Its protein is CSAYKQGAIYAYNSPLHF.

This clonotype was observed a handful of times. The gene calls are TRBV13 and TRBJ1-1, with TRBD1 matching over 9 bases. The CDR3 covers 20 residues. The V gene's germline CDR1 is PRHDT and CDR2 FYEKMQ (reference sequence). Trimming at V came to 3 bases and at J to 0 bases, leaving 17 bases not matched to a gene. DNA of the CDR3: TGTGCCAGCAGCTTCCGGGACAGGGTCGGTCGGGGACTCCTGAACACTGAAGCTTTCTTT. It yields the protein CASSFRDRVGRGLLNTEAFF. The full variable domain, rest sourced from reference TRBV13 and TRBJ1-1, is AAGVIQSPRHLIKEKRETATLKCYPIPRHDTVYWYQQGPGQDPQFLISFYEKMQSDKGSIPDRFSAQQFSDYHSELNMSSLELGDSALYFCASSFRDRVGRGLLNTEAFFGQGTRLTVV.

The V gene is TRBV20-1, the J gene TRBJ1-1; D remains ambiguous. The CDR3 contains 13 residues. Germline V gives CDR1 DFQATT, CDR2 SNEGSKA (reference sequence). V lost 3 bases and J 1 base, leaving 9 bases between the germline ends. The CDR3 is CSASLLGNTEAFF. The CDR3 nucleotides are TGCAGTGCTAGTCTACTCGGGAACACTGAAGCTTTCTTT.

The chain carries TRBV19 and TRBJ2-7; D remains unclear. In germline, CDR1 is LNHDA, CDR2 SQIVND (reference sequence). The CDR3 sequence is 14 residues long. V was cut by 2 bases and J by 1 base, with 9 bases left in between. The CDR3 nucleotides are TGTGCCAGTAGTATAAGCAGGTTTTCCTACGAGCAGTACTTC. Its translation: CASSISRFSYEQYF. The full variable domain, rest sourced from reference TRBV19 and TRBJ2-7, is DGGITQSPKYLFRKEGQNVTLSCEQNLNHDAMYWYRQDPGQGLRLIYYSQIVNDFQKGDIAEGYSVSREKKESFPLTVTSAQKNPTAFYLCASSISRFSYEQYFGPGTRLTVT.

This clonotype was recorded a few times. The chain has TRBV7-2 and TRBJ1-1; TRBD1 matches at 7 bases. The V and J ends lost 2 bases and 5 bases, in that order; junction bases with no gene match: 8. Germline values: CDR1 SGHTA, CDR2 FQGNSA. The CDR3 runs 15 residues. CDR3 region: CASSLIPGGGTEAFF. DNA for the CDR3: TGTGCCAGCAGCTTAATCCCAGGGGGAGGTACTGAAGCTTTCTTT.

On this clonotype: Since no conserved phenylalanine or tryptophan closes the CDR3, a read error is the likely cause. The chain links TRBV7-2 to TRBJ1-2; possibly TRBD1 for D (6 bases). This CDR3 region has 13 residues. Germline values: CDR1 SGHTA, CDR2 FQGNSA. The V gene lost 5 bases and the J gene lost 2 bases, with 9 bases spanning the gap. The CDR3: CASSPQGNYGYTY. CDR3 DNA sequence: TGTGCCAGCAGCCCTCAGGGGAACTATGGCTACACCTAC.

The chain carries TRBV5-4 and TRBJ1-2; D is perhaps TRBD1 (6 bases). There are 16 residues in the CDR3. V gave up 6 bases and J gave up 1 base, with 19 bases separating them. Germline loops: CDR1 SGHNT, CDR2 YYREEE (reference sequence). The CDR3 nucleotides read TGTGCCAGCAACCGGGGGGGGGCTATTCTTAACTATGGCTACACCTTC. Its protein is CASNRGGAILNYGYTF. Full variable domain (remainder filled in from reference TRBV5-4 and TRBJ1-2): ETGVTQSPTHLIKTRGQQVTLRCSSQSGHNTVSWYQQALGQGPQFIFQYYREEENGRGNFPPRFSGLQFPNYSSELNVNALELDDSALYLCASNRGGAILNYGYTFGSGTRLTVV.

The rearrangement uses TRBV2 and TRBJ1-5; perhaps TRBD1 as D (5 bases). Germline V gene sequence: CDR1 SNHLY, CDR2 FYNNEI. This CDR3 contains 12 residues. V lost 8 bases, J lost 6 bases, and 11 bases lay in between. The CDR3 nucleotides are TGTGCCAGCGATGTTGGGGGTCAGCCCCAGCATTTT. Amino acid sequence: CASDVGGQPQHF.

J is TRBJ2-7 and V is TRBV7-2; TRBD2 matches at 8 bases. The V gene's germline CDR1 is SGHTA and CDR2 FQGNSA. The ends lost 2 bases at V and 0 bases at J; junction bases unmatched: 3. The CDR3 runs to 15 residues. CDR3 sequence (DNA): TGTGCCAGCAGCTTAAGGACTAGCCTCTCCTACGAGCAGTACTTC. This codes for CASSLRTSLSYEQYF.

CDR3 coding DNA: TGTGCCAGCTCACCAGGGTATACGAGGATTCTCAACAATGAGCAGTTCTTC. It codes for CASSPGYTRILNNEQFF. V and J are TRBV18 and TRBJ2-1; D uncertain. The germline V and J ends were trimmed by 2 bases and 5 bases, with 19 bases remaining between them. CDR3 length equals 17 residues. Germline assignment: CDR1 KGHSH and CDR2 LQKENI.